These 24 T cell receptor beta chains originate from one sample sequenced in a study of blood T cell repertoires in COVID-19. The assay was immunoSEQ multiplex PCR, and TCRdb's table has in-frame clones only and misses some. The sample yields 150,000 to 200,000 clones, less than 80% seen once. The source material was PBMCs or T cells enriched from blood (not recorded which). These receptors were obtained from a woman aged 70-85 years in a cohort exposed to, infected with or recovered from COVID-19 (not recorded which).

The CDR3 sequence: CASGVRGSGRAFF. In nucleotides, the CDR3 is TGTGCCAGCGGGGTTAGGGGTTCAGGGCGGGCTTTCTTT. V and J are TRBV7-2 and TRBJ1-1, with D maybe TRBD1 (5 bases). The CDR3 covers 13 residues. Trimming removed 8 bases from V and 11 bases from J, with 21 bases in between. The germline gives CDR1 SGHTA, CDR2 FQGNSA.

The gene calls are TRBV3-1 (or the pseudogene TRBV3-2) and TRBJ1-4, with D tentatively TRBD1 (5 bases). Trimming cost V 3 bases and J 0 bases, with 8 bases left between them. This CDR3 is 15 amino acids long. In germline, CDR1 is LGHDT, CDR2 YNNKEL (reference sequence). CDR3 DNA sequence: TGTGCCAGCAGCCAGTGGGGGGCAACTAATGAAAAACTGTTTTTT. Its translation is CASSQWGATNEKLFF.

J is TRBJ1-2 and V is TRBV28, with D perhaps matching TRBD1 (6 bases). From germline, CDR1 is MDHEN and CDR2 SYDVKM. Trimming left V 5 bases short and J 7 bases short, with 17 bases between. The CDR3 loop spans 14 amino acids. This CDR3 is CASSLVTGISGYTF. The CDR3 DNA follows: TGTGCCAGCAGTCTCGTTACAGGGATCAGTGGCTACACCTTC.

This sequence joins TRBV28 and TRBJ1-5; no clear D gene. Trimming shortened V by 6 bases and J by 6 bases, and 21 bases separated the two germline ends. Germline V gene sequence: CDR1 MDHEN, CDR2 SYDVKM. This CDR3 has 16 amino acids. DNA of the CDR3: TGTGCCAGCAGAGGGCGAACCGGGATAAGTAGTCAGCCCCAGCATTTT. Translated: CASRGRTGISSQPQHF.

The V call is TRBV7-9, the J call TRBJ2-7, with 9 bases identical to TRBD1. V dropped 0 bases and J dropped 0; count of bases not matched to a gene: 6. Germline V gene lookup returns CDR1 SEHNR and CDR2 FQNEAQ (reference sequence). The CDR3 spans 17 residues. CDR3 region: CASSLANLGQGSYEQYF. CDR3 nucleotide sequence: TGTGCCAGCAGCTTAGCAAATCTGGGACAGGGCTCCTACGAGCAGTACTTC.

The rearrangement joins TRBV12-5 to TRBJ2-6, with 9 positions matching TRBD1. The CDR3 length is 17 residues. V lost 6 bases to trimming and J lost 0 bases; unmatched junction nucleotides: 6. Germline loops: CDR1 LGHNT, CDR2 FRNRAP. CDR3 bases: TGTGCTAGTGGCGGTCCGGGACAGGGCTCTGGGGCCAACGTCCTGACTTTC. Translating gives CASGGPGQGSGANVLTF.

This clone came up a few times. The chain carries TRBV29-1 and TRBJ2-2; 7 bases are shared with TRBD1. Germline-derived CDR1 and CDR2 are SQVTM and ANQGSEA. Losses at the gene ends were 4 bases for V and 1 base for J; bases not matched to a gene: 6. The CDR3 runs 15 residues. The CDR3 bases are TGCAGCGTTGGACAGGGAAGTTGGAACACCGGGGAGCTGTTTTTT. Translation: CSVGQGSWNTGELFF.

The V and J genes are TRBV5-4 and TRBJ2-5, with 7 bases aligning to TRBD1. This CDR3 is 14 amino acids long. Germline V gives CDR1 SGHNT, CDR2 YYREEE (reference sequence). The V segment lost 9 bases and the J segment 0 bases; nucleotides outside the gene matches: 8. CDR3 coding DNA: TGTGCCACCTCACCCAGGGGGTACCAAGAGACCCAGTACTTC. Translating it yields CATSPRGYQETQYF.

The chain has TRBV3-1 (or the pseudogene TRBV3-2) and TRBJ1-5, with 7 bases fitting TRBD1. The length of the CDR3 is 14 residues. Germline values: CDR1 LGHDT, CDR2 YNNKEL (reference sequence). J was trimmed by 7 bases and V by 4 bases; bases with no gene match: 7. DNA of the CDR3: TGTGCCAGCAGCCCAGCAGGGGGAAACCAGCCCCAGCATTTT. The encoded protein is CASSPAGGNQPQHF.

The V call is TRBV2, the J call TRBJ2-3; TRBD2 aligns across 8 bases. The germline V gene has CDR1 SNHLY and CDR2 FYNNEI. V was clipped by 6 bases and J by 4 bases; unmatched bases: 6. There are 14 residues in the CDR3. For the CDR3, the DNA is TGTGCCAGCAGGTACGGGAGGGGAGCAGATACGCAGTATTTT. It yields the protein CASRYGRGADTQYF.

This clone appeared a few times. The V call is TRBV28, the J call TRBJ1-2; possible D gene TRBD1, 6 bases. The CDR3 is 15 residues long. The germline V gene encodes CDR1 MDHEN and CDR2 SYDVKM. The ends were cut back, 4 bases at V and 3 bases at J, with 15 bases in the middle. This chain's CDR3 is CASSSWGGGDYGYTF. Here the CDR3 DNA reads TGTGCCAGCAGTTCGTGGGGGGGCGGAGACTATGGCTACACCTTC.

The V gene is TRBV28, the J gene TRBJ2-2, with 10 nucleotides matching TRBD1. Germline CDR1 MDHEN, CDR2 SYDVKM. The CDR3 sequence is 15 residues long. V lost 6 bases to trimming and J lost 6 bases; unmatched junction nucleotides: 7. The CDR3 spells CASRGTGVGAGELFF. CDR3 DNA sequence: TGTGCCAGCAGAGGGACAGGGGTAGGGGCCGGGGAGCTGTTTTTT.

This chain connects TRBV5-1 to TRBJ2-3, with D uncertain. V lost 8 bases and J lost 2, with 15 bases in between. CDR3 length equals 14 residues. Germline lookup yields CDR1 SGHRS and CDR2 YFSETQ. The CDR3 sequence: CASNLQSPTDTQYF. CDR3 bases: TGCGCCAGTAACTTACAGAGCCCCACAGATACGCAGTATTTT.

The chain is built from TRBV7-3 and TRBJ2-1, with D tentatively TRBD1 (6 bases). V was trimmed by 5 bases and J by 4 bases, leaving 9 bases between them. Germline lookup yields CDR1 SGHTA and CDR2 FQGTGA. The CDR3 is 13 residues long. The CDR3 protein is CASSLGQYNEQFF. The CDR3 DNA is TGTGCCAGCAGCCTTGGACAGTACAATGAGCAGTTCTTC.

The chain combines TRBV5-4 with TRBJ1-1, with 7 bases lining up with TRBD1. There are 15 residues in the CDR3. V dropped 4 bases and J dropped 4; count of bases not matched to a gene: 10. Germline V gene sequence: CDR1 SGHNT, CDR2 YYREEE (reference sequence). The CDR3 DNA follows: TGTGCCAGCAGCGACCGGGACAGACGGGGCACTGAAGCTTTCTTT. Amino acids: CASSDRDRRGTEAFF.

The V and J genes are TRBV19 and TRBJ2-3, with 8 bases fitting TRBD2. Germline assignment: CDR1 LNHDA and CDR2 SQIVND (reference sequence). The CDR3 runs 16 residues. J was trimmed by 0 bases and V by 3 bases; bases with no gene match: 5. CDR3 region: CASSIGASGSTDTQYF. The CDR3 coding sequence is TGTGCCAGTAGTATCGGGGCTAGCGGGAGCACAGATACGCAGTATTTT. Filled out from reference TRBV19 and TRBJ2-3, the complete variable domain reads DGGITQSPKYLFRKEGQNVTLSCEQNLNHDAMYWYRQDPGQGLRLIYYSQIVNDFQKGDIAEGYSVSREKKESFPLTVTSAQKNPTAFYLCASSIGASGSTDTQYFGPGTRLTVL.

The V gene is TRBV18, the J gene TRBJ1-1; the D gene is possibly TRBD1 (6 bases). The germline V and J ends were trimmed by 3 bases and 3 bases, with 8 bases remaining between them. The CDR3 is 13 residues long. Germline V gene data show CDR1 as KGHSH and CDR2 as LQKENI. The CDR3 loop reads CASSPDRYTEAFF. The CDR3 bases are TGTGCCAGCTCACCGGACAGATACACTGAAGCTTTCTTT.

The chain joins TRBV27 to TRBJ1-2; no clear D. Germline V gene lookup returns CDR1 MNHEY and CDR2 SMNVEV (reference sequence). V dropped 0 bases and J dropped 1 base, with 9 bases sitting between them. CDR3 length: 15 residues. The CDR3 loop is CASSLSPRSNYGYTF. CDR3 DNA sequence: TGTGCCAGCAGTTTATCGCCCCGGAGTAACTATGGCTACACCTTC.

V and J are TRBV5-1 and TRBJ2-1; TRBD2 matches at 13 bases. The CDR3 extends over 17 amino acids. The V and J ends lost 4 bases and 5 bases, in that order; junction bases with no gene match: 9. Germline values: CDR1 SGHRS, CDR2 YFSETQ. The DNA for the CDR3 is TGCGCCAGCAGCCCCGGGGGAGGGACTAGCGGGAACAATGAGCAGTTCTTC. As protein: CASSPGGGTSGNNEQFF.

The chain couples TRBV5-1 to TRBJ1-6; 10 bases line up with TRBD1. The length of the CDR3 is 15 residues. Per germline, CDR1 SGHRS and CDR2 YFSETQ. V lost 5 bases to trimming and J lost 9 bases; unmatched junction nucleotides: 8. CDR3 sequence reads: CASRTSWDRGSPLHF. CDR3 sequence (DNA): TGCGCCAGCAGAACGAGTTGGGACAGGGGTTCACCCCTCCACTTT.

V is TRBV19 and J is TRBJ2-2, with 7 bases aligning to TRBD2. V dropped 5 bases and J dropped 0; count of bases not matched to a gene: 12. CDR1 LNHDA and CDR2 SQIVND come from the germline V gene (reference sequence). CDR3 size: 18 residues. The CDR3 loop reads CASSFRPPSGTNTGELFF. CDR3 coding DNA: TGTGCCAGTAGTTTTCGCCCCCCTAGCGGTACGAACACCGGGGAGCTGTTTTTT.

The chain is built from TRBV12-3 or TRBV12-4 and TRBJ2-7; TRBD2 is a possible D gene (6 bases). Trimming removed 6 bases at V and 12 bases at J, with 18 bases between. The CDR3 totals 12 residues. CDR3 residues: CASRSLGGKPYF. In DNA form, the CDR3 reads TGTGCCAGCAGATCTCTCGGGGGTAAGCCGTACTTC.

The genes are TRBV28 and TRBJ2-7; 10 bases are shared with TRBD2. J gave up 3 bases and V 5 bases, and 10 bases lay outside the gene matches. From germline, CDR1 is MDHEN and CDR2 SYDVKM. The CDR3 contains 16 residues. The CDR3 bases are TGTGCCAGCAGTCGGGTAGGGGCTAGCGGGAGCTACGAGCAGTACTTC. Protein sequence: CASSRVGASGSYEQYF.

The CDR3 protein is CASSQGTGNQPQHF. As DNA, the CDR3 is TGTGCCAGCAGTCAAGGGACAGGGAACCAGCCCCAGCATTTT. The chain is built from TRBV16 and TRBJ1-5; 9 nucleotides align to TRBD1. The J segment lost 7 bases and the V segment lost 6 bases, leaving 7 bases of the junction unmatched. The germline CDR1 and CDR2 sequences are KGHSY and FQNENV. The CDR3 is 14 amino acids.